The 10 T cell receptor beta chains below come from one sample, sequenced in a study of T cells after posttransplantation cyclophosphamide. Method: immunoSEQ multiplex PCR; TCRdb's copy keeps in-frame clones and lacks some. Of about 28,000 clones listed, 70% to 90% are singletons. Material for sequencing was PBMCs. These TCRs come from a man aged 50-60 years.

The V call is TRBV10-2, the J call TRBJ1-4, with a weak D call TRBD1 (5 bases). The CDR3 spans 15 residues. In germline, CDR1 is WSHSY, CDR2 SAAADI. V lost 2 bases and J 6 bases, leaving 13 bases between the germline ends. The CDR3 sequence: CASSEAGGEDEKLFF. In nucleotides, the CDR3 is TGCGCCAGCAGTGAGGCCGGGGGGGAGGATGAAAAACTGTTTTTT.

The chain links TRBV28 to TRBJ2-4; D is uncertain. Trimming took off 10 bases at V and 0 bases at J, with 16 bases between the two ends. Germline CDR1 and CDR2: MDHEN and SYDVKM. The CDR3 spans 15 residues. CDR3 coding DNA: TGTGCCACCGAGGTGGGTGAGCTAGCCAAAAACATTCAGTACTTC. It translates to CATEVGELAKNIQYF.

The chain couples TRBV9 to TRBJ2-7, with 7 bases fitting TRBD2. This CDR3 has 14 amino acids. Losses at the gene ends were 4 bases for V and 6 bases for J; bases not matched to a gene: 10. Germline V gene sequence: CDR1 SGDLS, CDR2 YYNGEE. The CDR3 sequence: CASSRNAGDGEQYF. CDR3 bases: TGTGCCAGCAGCAGGAACGCGGGAGACGGCGAGCAGTACTTC.

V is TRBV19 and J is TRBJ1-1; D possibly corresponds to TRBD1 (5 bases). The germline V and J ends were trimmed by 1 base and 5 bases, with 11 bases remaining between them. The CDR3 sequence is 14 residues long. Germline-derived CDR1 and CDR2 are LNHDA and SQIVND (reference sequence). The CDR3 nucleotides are TGTGCCAGTAGTATAGTGAGGGGAGGGACTGAAGCTTTCTTT. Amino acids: CASSIVRGGTEAFF. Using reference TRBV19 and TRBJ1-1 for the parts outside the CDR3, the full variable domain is DGGITQSPKYLFRKEGQNVTLSCEQNLNHDAMYWYRQDPGQGLRLIYYSQIVNDFQKGDIAEGYSVSREKKESFPLTVTSAQKNPTAFYLCASSIVRGGTEAFFGQGTRLTVV.

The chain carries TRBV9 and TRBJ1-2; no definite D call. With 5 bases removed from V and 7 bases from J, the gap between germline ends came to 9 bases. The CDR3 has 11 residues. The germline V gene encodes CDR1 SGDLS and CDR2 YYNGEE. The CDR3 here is CASRRGFGYTF. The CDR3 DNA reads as TGTGCCAGCAGGCGGGGATTTGGCTACACCTTC. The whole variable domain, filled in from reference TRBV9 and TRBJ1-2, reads DSGVTQTPKHLITATGQRVTLRCSPRSGDLSVYWYQQSLDQGLQFLIQYYNGEERAKGNILERFSAQQFPDLHSELNLSSLELGDSALYFCASRRGFGYTFGSGTRLTVV.

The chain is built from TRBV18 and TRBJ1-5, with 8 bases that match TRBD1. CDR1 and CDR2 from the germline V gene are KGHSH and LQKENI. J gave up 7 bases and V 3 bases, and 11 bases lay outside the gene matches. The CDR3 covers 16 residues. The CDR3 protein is CASSPRLGQDRQPQHF. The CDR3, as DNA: TGTGCCAGCTCACCCCGCCTGGGACAGGATCGACAGCCCCAGCATTTT.

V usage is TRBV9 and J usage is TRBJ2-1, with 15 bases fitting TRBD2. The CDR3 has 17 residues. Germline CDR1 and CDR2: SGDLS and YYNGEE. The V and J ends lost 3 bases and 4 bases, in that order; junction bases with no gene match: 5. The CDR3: CASSEGLAGGLYNEQFF. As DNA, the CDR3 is TGTGCCAGCAGCGAAGGACTAGCGGGGGGGCTATACAATGAGCAGTTCTTC.

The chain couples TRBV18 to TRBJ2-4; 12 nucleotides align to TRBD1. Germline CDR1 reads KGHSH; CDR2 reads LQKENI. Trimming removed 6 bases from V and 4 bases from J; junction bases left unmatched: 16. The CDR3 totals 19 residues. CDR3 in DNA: TGTGCCAGCTCGCGAGCGACCGGGACAGGGGGCGAAGTTAAAAACATTCAGTACTTC. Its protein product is CASSRATGTGGEVKNIQYF.

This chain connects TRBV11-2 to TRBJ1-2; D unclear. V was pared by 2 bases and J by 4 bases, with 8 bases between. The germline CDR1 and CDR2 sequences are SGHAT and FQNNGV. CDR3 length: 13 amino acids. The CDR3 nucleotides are TGTGCCAGCAGCTTACGGGAGTTCTATGGCTACACCTTC. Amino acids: CASSLREFYGYTF. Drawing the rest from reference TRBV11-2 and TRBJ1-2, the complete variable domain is EAGVAQSPRYKIIEKRQSVAFWCNPISGHATLYWYQQILGQGPKLLIQFQNNGVVDDSQLPKDRFSAERLKGVDSTLKIQPAKLEDSAVYLCASSLREFYGYTFGSGTRLTVV.

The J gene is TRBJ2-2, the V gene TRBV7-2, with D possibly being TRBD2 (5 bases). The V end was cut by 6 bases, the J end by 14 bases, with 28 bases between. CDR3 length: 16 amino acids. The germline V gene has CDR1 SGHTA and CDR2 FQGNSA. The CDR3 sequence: CASSPTPARPPGNLFF. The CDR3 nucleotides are TGTGCCAGCAGTCCGACCCCAGCCAGGCCACCGGGGAATCTGTTTTTT.